The 15 T cell receptor beta chains listed next were all sequenced from one sample in a study of a mutant IDH1 vaccine in newly diagnosed glioma. These TCRs are of unknown antigen specificity. Noted time point: week 47, end of study. Mutant IDH1 20-mer peptide, at 300 ug, made up each vaccine dose, with topical imiquimod. The data were produced by immunoSEQ multiplex PCR, yet TCRdb's version contains in-frame clones alone and is incomplete. Of 40,000 to 45,000 clones listed, approximately 79% were seen once; the top ten hold 18%. The sample in question was PBMCs, obtained from a glioma patient whose treatment included an IDH1 peptide vaccine. These receptor sequences come from a young man with glioma. Some clones in this sample may be carry-over from other donors' samples.

The J gene is TRBJ2-7, the V gene TRBV13; 7 bases are a match to TRBD1. After removal of 5 bases from V and 6 bases from J, the junction contained 4 bases not matched to a gene. Germline V CDR1 and CDR2: PRHDT, FYEKMQ (reference sequence). This CDR3 contains 12 residues. This CDR3 reads CASSKTGIEQYF. The DNA of the CDR3 is TGTGCCAGCAGCAAGACAGGGATCGAGCAGTACTTC. The variable domain in full, with the rest retrieved from reference TRBV13 and TRBJ2-7, is AAGVIQSPRHLIKEKRETATLKCYPIPRHDTVYWYQQGPGQDPQFLISFYEKMQSDKGSIPDRFSAQQFSDYHSELNMSSLELGDSALYFCASSKTGIEQYFGPGTRLTVT.

The chain joins TRBV4-3 to TRBJ2-2; 9 bases are shared with TRBD2. Germline V gene sequence: CDR1 LGHNA, CDR2 YSLEER. Trimming cost V 4 bases and J 6 bases; bases outside gene matches: 6. The CDR3 is 15 residues long. The CDR3 DNA is TGCGCCAGCAGCCTAGCGGGAGAGTTTGCCGGGGAGCTGTTTTTT. It codes for CASSLAGEFAGELFF.

The chain uses TRBV4-3 and TRBJ2-1; 13 nucleotides match TRBD2. The CDR3 extends over 16 amino acids. Trimming at V came to 2 bases and at J to 4 bases, leaving 2 bases not matched to a gene. Germline V gene data show CDR1 as LGHNA and CDR2 as YSLEER. Here the CDR3 DNA reads TGCGCCAGCAGCCAACTACTAGCGGGGGGGTACAATGAGCAGTTCTTC. Its protein product is CASSQLLAGGYNEQFF.

This rearrangement joins TRBV13 to TRBJ1-3; no reliable D call. Germline-derived CDR1 and CDR2 are PRHDT and FYEKMQ (reference sequence). Trimming left V 5 bases short and J 0 bases short, with 14 bases between. There are 16 residues in the CDR3. The CDR3 spells CASSRPPGSSGNTIYF. CDR3 sequence (DNA): TGTGCCAGCAGCCGACCTCCAGGCAGCTCTGGAAACACCATATATTTT. The full variable domain, completed using reference TRBV13 and TRBJ1-3, is AAGVIQSPRHLIKEKRETATLKCYPIPRHDTVYWYQQGPGQDPQFLISFYEKMQSDKGSIPDRFSAQQFSDYHSELNMSSLELGDSALYFCASSRPPGSSGNTIYFGEGSWLTVV.

The CDR3, as DNA: TGTGCCAGCTCACCTGGACAGGGCAATAATGAAAAACTGTTTTTT. This translates into CASSPGQGNNEKLFF. The V and J genes are TRBV18 and TRBJ1-4, with 8 nucleotides matching TRBD1. Germline CDR1 is KGHSH and CDR2 is LQKENI. The CDR3 consists of 15 residues. The V gene end was trimmed by 3 bases and the J gene end by 4 bases; junction bases not matched to a gene: 4.

The chain uses TRBV5-6 and TRBJ1-5; 8 positions agree with TRBD1. This CDR3 spans 15 amino acids. Unmatched junction bases numbered 4, after V lost 3 bases and J lost 2 bases. CDR1 SGHDT and CDR2 YYEEEE come from the germline V gene. CDR3 sequence reads: CASSSLDRGNQPQHF. CDR3 DNA: TGTGCCAGCAGCTCGCTGGACAGGGGCAATCAGCCCCAGCATTTT. Filled out from reference TRBV5-6 and TRBJ1-5, the complete variable domain reads DAGVTQSPTHLIKTRGQQVTLRCSPKSGHDTVSWYQQALGQGPQFIFQYYEEEERQRGNFPDRFSGHQFPNYSSELNVNALLLGDSALYLCASSSLDRGNQPQHFGDGTRLSIL.

In this sample, this clone turned up once. The chain combines TRBV7-2 with TRBJ1-1, with D unclear. Deletions cut 7 bases from V and 11 bases from J, with 20 bases between. Germline CDR1 SGHTA, CDR2 FQGNSA. This CDR3 region has 13 residues. The CDR3 DNA sequence: TGTGCCAGCATTCTATCGAACCGGGGTTCGGCTTTCTTT. The encoded protein is CASILSNRGSAFF.

The rearrangement joins TRBV9 to TRBJ1-1; D is uncertain. V was clipped by 0 bases and J by 0 bases, with 6 bases between them. The germline V gene encodes CDR1 SGDLS and CDR2 YYNGEE. The CDR3 has 14 residues. DNA of the CDR3: TGTGCCAGCAGCGTAGTATCCATGAACACTGAAGCTTTCTTT. It specifies CASSVVSMNTEAFF.

The chain joins TRBV6-5 to TRBJ1-5; D might be TRBD1 (5 bases). V was pared by 6 bases and J by 3 bases, with 15 bases between. The CDR3 spans 15 residues. Germline assignment: CDR1 MNHEY and CDR2 SVGAGI. This CDR3 reads CASRPGLTLNQPQHF. In DNA form, the CDR3 reads TGTGCCAGCAGGCCGGGGCTGACCCTCAATCAGCCCCAGCATTTT.

This clone was observed a handful of times. The V call is TRBV19, the J call TRBJ1-1; D possibly corresponds to TRBD1 (5 bases). Trimming stripped 3 bases from V and 6 bases from J, with 20 bases between. Germline V gene sequence: CDR1 LNHDA, CDR2 SQIVND (reference sequence). There are 16 residues in the CDR3. CDR3 nucleotides: TGTGCCAGTAGTATTGCTCCATGGGGCCCGCAATCTGAAGCTTTCTTT. The encoded protein is CASSIAPWGPQSEAFF.

Concerning this clone: Different DNA sequences within this sample yield the same CDR3. The J gene is TRBJ1-1, the V gene TRBV7-9, with 7 bases that match TRBD1. After removal of 5 bases from V and 0 bases from J, the junction contained 3 bases not matched to a gene. The germline V gene has CDR1 SEHNR and CDR2 FQNEAQ (reference sequence). The CDR3 sequence is 14 residues long. The CDR3 here is CASSLTGMNTEAFF. The CDR3 coding sequence is TGTGCCAGCAGCCTGACAGGGATGAACACTGAAGCTTTCTTT.

The chain carries TRBV14 and TRBJ1-2; D is unclear. Germline CDR1 and CDR2: SGHDN and FVKESK. V dropped 1 base and J dropped 7 bases, with 13 bases sitting between them. There are 14 residues in the CDR3. This chain's CDR3 is CASSQGMRPSGYTF. CDR3 nucleotide sequence: TGTGCCAGCAGCCAAGGCATGAGGCCCTCTGGCTACACCTTC.

This clone showed up just a few times. The V gene is TRBV7-2, the J gene TRBJ1-5; TRBD1 aligns across 8 bases. This CDR3 spans 16 amino acids. The junction had 6 bases not matched to a gene; V was cut back by 5 bases and J by 0 bases. Per the germline V gene, CDR1 is SGHTA and CDR2 is FQGNSA. CDR3 residues: CASSTRTGNSNQPQHF. In DNA form, the CDR3 reads TGTGCCAGCAGCACTCGGACAGGGAATAGCAATCAGCCCCAGCATTTT.

The chain combines TRBV6-6 with TRBJ1-1, with D hard to call. CDR1 is MNHNY and CDR2 is SVGAGI in the germline V gene (reference sequence). With 6 bases removed from V and 0 bases from J, the gap between germline ends came to 8 bases. The CDR3 extends over 13 amino acids. As DNA, the CDR3 is TGTGCCAGCAGCCAAAGTTTGAACACTGAAGCTTTCTTT. It translates to CASSQSLNTEAFF.

This sequence joins TRBV27 and TRBJ1-5; 8 bases line up with TRBD1. The CDR3 has 16 residues. The J segment lost 7 bases and the V segment lost 8 bases, leaving 16 bases of the junction unmatched. Germline lookup yields CDR1 MNHEY and CDR2 SMNVEV (reference sequence). The chain's CDR3 is CASPESGNRGDQPQHF. For the CDR3, the DNA is TGTGCCAGCCCGGAATCGGGGAACAGGGGGGACCAGCCCCAGCATTTT.